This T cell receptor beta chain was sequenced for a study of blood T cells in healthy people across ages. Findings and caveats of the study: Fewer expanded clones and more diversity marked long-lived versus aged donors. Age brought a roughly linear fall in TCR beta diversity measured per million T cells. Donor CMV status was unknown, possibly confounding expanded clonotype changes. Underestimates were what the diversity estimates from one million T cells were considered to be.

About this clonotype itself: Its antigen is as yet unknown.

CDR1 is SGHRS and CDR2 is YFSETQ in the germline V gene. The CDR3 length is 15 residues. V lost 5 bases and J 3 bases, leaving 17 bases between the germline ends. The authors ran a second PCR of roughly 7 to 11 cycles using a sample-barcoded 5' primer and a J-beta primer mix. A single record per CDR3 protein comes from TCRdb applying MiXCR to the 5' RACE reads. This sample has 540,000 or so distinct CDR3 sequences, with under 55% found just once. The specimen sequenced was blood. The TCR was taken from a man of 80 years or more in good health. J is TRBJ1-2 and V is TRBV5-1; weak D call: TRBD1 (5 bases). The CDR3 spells CASRKTGTSDYGYTF. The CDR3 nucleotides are TGCGCCAGCAGAAAAACAGGAACCTCTGACTATGGCTACACCTTC. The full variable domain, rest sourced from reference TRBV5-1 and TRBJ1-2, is KAGVTQTPRYLIKTRGQQVTLSCSPISGHRSVSWYQQTPGQGLQFLFEYFSETQRNKGNFPGRFSGRQFSNSRSEMNVSTLELGDSALYLCASRKTGTSDYGYTFGSGTRLTVV.